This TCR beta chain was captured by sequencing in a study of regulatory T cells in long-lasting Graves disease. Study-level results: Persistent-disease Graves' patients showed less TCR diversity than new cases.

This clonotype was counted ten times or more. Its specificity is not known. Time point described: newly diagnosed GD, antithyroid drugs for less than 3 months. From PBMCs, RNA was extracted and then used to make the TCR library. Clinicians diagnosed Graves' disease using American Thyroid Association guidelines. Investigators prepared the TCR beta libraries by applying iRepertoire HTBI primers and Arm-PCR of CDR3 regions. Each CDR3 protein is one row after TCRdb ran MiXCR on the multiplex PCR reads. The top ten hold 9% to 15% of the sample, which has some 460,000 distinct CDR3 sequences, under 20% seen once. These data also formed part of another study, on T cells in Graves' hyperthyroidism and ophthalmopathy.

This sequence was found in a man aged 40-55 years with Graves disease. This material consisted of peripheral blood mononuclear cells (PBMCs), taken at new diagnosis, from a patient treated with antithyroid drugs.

The CDR3 sequence is CATSVSRDNEQFF. The CDR3 DNA reads TGTGCCACCAGTGTTTCCCGGGACAATGAGCAGTTCTTC. The chain has TRBV24-1 and TRBJ2-1, with D unclear. This CDR3 comprises 13 residues. CDR1 KGHDR and CDR2 SFDVKD come from the germline V gene. Trimming took 5 bases from V and 5 from J, leaving 9 bases between them.